The rows below give T cell receptor beta chains drawn from one sample of a study of T cell responses to AZD1222 COVID-19 vaccine. Assay: immunoSEQ multiplex PCR; the TCRdb copy retains only in-frame clones and omits some. The profile covers about 140,000 clones, with approximately 92% appearing a single time and around 1.6% taken by the ten largest. The sequencing here drew on peripheral blood, taken on day 0 of AZD1222 vaccination. The receptors originated from an adult in good health. The CDR3 runs from the conserved cysteine through the conserved F or W. A D gene is named only where the DNA matches it firmly. The size field is filled for only some rows; it gives once, few, many or a size class.

TRBJ1-2 few TRBV28 TRBD1 CASSLWTGAYGYTF TGTGCCAGCAGTTTATGGACAGGGGCCTATGGCTACACCTTC
TRBJ1-1 - TRBV25-1 TRBD1 CASIPGQGRGGTEAFF TGTGCCAGCATCCCGGGACAGGGAAGGGGAGGCACTGAAGCTTTCTTT
TRBJ2-1 - TRBV24-1 TRBD1 CATRAGQDYNEQFF TGTGCCACCAGGGCCGGACAGGACTACAATGAGCAGTTCTTC
TRBJ2-7 - TRBV5-5 - CASSLVGSSYEQYF TGTGCCAGCAGCTTGGTTGGATCTAGTTACGAGCAGTACTTC
TRBJ1-1 once TRBV12-3/TRBV12-4 - CASSLTGEAFF TGTGCCAGCAGCTTGACAGGTGAGGCTTTCTTT
TRBJ2-2 - TRBV7-9 TRBD1 CASSKTGQYTGELFF TGTGCCAGCAGCAAGACAGGGCAATACACCGGGGAGCTGTTTTTT
TRBJ2-1 - TRBV2 - CASFAGSHDEQFF TGTGCCAGCTTCGCGGGATCCCACGATGAGCAGTTCTTC
TRBJ1-1 - TRBV5-6 - CASSPSPTGRWDTEAFF TGTGCCAGCAGCCCATCACCGACGGGCCGATGGGACACTGAAGCTTTCTTT
TRBJ2-1 - TRBV29-1 TRBD2 CSTQTSANEQFF TGCAGCACTCAGACTAGCGCCAATGAGCAGTTCTTC
TRBJ1-2 - TRBV27 - CASSGGSNYGYTF TGTGCCAGCTCGGGGGGGTCTAACTATGGCTACACCTTC
TRBJ2-5 few TRBV5-5 - CASSFGFQETQYF TGTGCCAGCAGCTTTGGCTTTCAAGAGACCCAGTACTTC
TRBJ1-2 - TRBV7-3 TRBD1 CASSEGRGQRGYTF TGTGCCAGCAGCGAGGGCAGGGGGCAGAGAGGCTACACCTTC
TRBJ2-7 - TRBV5-1 - CASSLGALDGKQYF TGCGCCAGCAGCTTGGGGGCACTAGATGGGAAGCAGTACTTC
TRBJ1-2 - TRBV7-2 - CASSLRSYGYTF TGTGCCAGCAGCCTAAGGAGCTATGGCTACACCTTC
TRBJ1-4 - TRBV6-5 TRBD1 CASRGLGQGKRKLFF TGTGCCAGCAGGGGCCTGGGACAGGGCAAGAGAAAACTGTTTTTT
TRBJ1-5 - TRBV2 - CASCDKYSNQPQHF TGTGCCAGTTGTGACAAGTATAGCAATCAGCCCCAGCATTTT
TRBJ2-7 once TRBV6-5 - CASSLRPDPYEQYF TGTGCCAGCAGTTTGAGGCCGGACCCCTACGAGCAGTACTTC
TRBJ2-3 - TRBV10-3 - CAISESVTTQYF TGTGCCATCAGTGAGTCAGTGACAACCCAGTATTTT
TRBJ1-1 - TRBV30 TRBD1 CAWSLTGGGQTEAFF TGTGCCTGGAGTTTGACAGGGGGTGGGCAAACTGAAGCTTTCTTT
TRBJ2-3 - TRBV15 TRBD2 CATKTSGSTDTQYF TGTGCCACCAAAACTAGCGGGAGCACAGATACGCAGTATTTT
TRBJ1-2 - TRBV9 TRBD1 CASSPGGVANYGYTF TGTGCCAGCAGCCCAGGGGGGGTTGCTAACTATGGCTACACCTTC
TRBJ2-7 - TRBV28 TRBD2 CASSFGVAGGYEQYF TGTGCCAGCAGTTTTGGTGTAGCGGGAGGTTACGAGCAGTACTTC
TRBJ2-5 - TRBV5-4 - CASSPTLERETQYF TGTGCCAGCAGCCCAACCCTAGAACGGGAGACCCAGTACTTC
TRBJ2-5 - TRBV7-2 - CASSLARGIQETQYF TGTGCCAGCAGCTTAGCTCGGGGGATCCAAGAGACCCAGTACTTC
TRBJ2-3 - TRBV9 - CASSPGSAGRGTDTQYF TGTGCCAGCAGCCCTGGCTCGGCAGGGCGGGGCACAGATACGCAGTATTTT
TRBJ1-2 - TRBV19 - CASHPGQLYGYTF TGTGCCAGCCACCCAGGACAGCTCTATGGCTACACCTTC
TRBJ1-5 few TRBV11-2 - CASSLETGPQHF TGTGCCAGCAGCTTAGAGACAGGGCCCCAGCATTTT
TRBJ1-1 - TRBV7-2 - CASSPYLNTEAFF TGTGCCAGCAGCCCCTACTTGAACACTGAAGCTTTCTTT
TRBJ2-3 - TRBV4-2 TRBD2 CASSLLALLSSPVGGTDTQYF TGTGCCAGCAGCCTCCTAGCCCTTCTCTCATCCCCAGTGGGGGGGACAGATACGCAGTATTTT
TRBJ2-7 - TRBV6-1 - CASSELAGAMTYEQYF TGTGCCAGCAGTGAACTCGCGGGTGCCATGACCTACGAGCAGTACTTC
TRBJ1-1 - TRBV19 - CASSPTGYVTEAFF TGTGCCAGTAGCCCCACAGGGTATGTCACTGAAGCTTTCTTT
TRBJ1-1 - TRBV27 TRBD1 CASSAETGEDTEAFF TGTGCCAGCAGTGCAGAAACAGGGGAGGACACTGAAGCTTTCTTT
TRBJ1-2 - TRBV28 TRBD1 CASSLIRQGSGYTF TGTGCCAGCAGTTTGATCCGACAGGGAAGCGGCTACACCTTC
TRBJ2-1 - TRBV4-1 - CASSQGTRSSYNEQFF TGCGCCAGCAGCCAGGGCACGAGGAGCTCCTACAATGAGCAGTTCTTC
TRBJ2-5 - TRBV30 TRBD1 CASARGTGVQETQYF TGTGCCTCTGCACGGGGGACAGGGGTTCAAGAGACCCAGTACTTC